Listed below are T cell receptor beta chains from one sample, sequenced in a study of shared clonotypes between healthy human individuals. Generated by immunoSEQ multiplex PCR, the TCRdb table keeps only in-frame clones and is missing some. The repertoire holds some 2,500,000 clones, with more than 85% as singletons. Specimen: naive CD4+ T cells from PBMCs. Source of these receptors: a man aged 18 to 30 in good health. Some clones in this sample may be carry-over from other donors' samples. The CDR3 runs from the conserved cysteine through the conserved F or W. The order of the fields is CDR3 protein, clone size, D gene, J gene, V gene. D genes are given only for firm matches. Not all rows give a size; the values are once, few, many and, for expanded clones, a class.

CASQPGTGPYEQYF | - | TRBD1 | TRBJ2-7 | TRBV18
CASSLTGGRETQYF | - | TRBD1 | TRBJ2-5 | TRBV5-6
CASSELIGTYTYEQYF | - | - | TRBJ2-7 | TRBV10-1
CAISLTSGRADTQYF | - | TRBD2 | TRBJ2-3 | TRBV10-3
CASSGYRGRAEQFF | - | TRBD1 | TRBJ2-1 | TRBV6-1
CASSRRRDGYTF | - | - | TRBJ1-2 | TRBV28
CASSFVGPTYEQYF | - | - | TRBJ2-7 | TRBV28
CASSAQGASNQPQHF | - | TRBD1 | TRBJ1-5 | TRBV9
CASSHGTSSQEVDTQYF | - | TRBD2 | TRBJ2-3 | TRBV4-1
CAWSVLLGRTQPQHF | few | - | TRBJ1-5 | TRBV30
CASSLQWTVNTEAFF | - | - | TRBJ1-1 | TRBV7-2
CASSRSPPNTEAFF | - | - | TRBJ1-1 | TRBV27
CASSLGQGEATEAFF | - | TRBD1 | TRBJ1-1 | TRBV11-3
CSADRENEQYF | - | TRBD1 | TRBJ2-7 | TRBV20-1
CASGHRDRVYEQYF | - | - | - | TRBV28
CAWGQVATNEKLFF | - | TRBD1 | TRBJ1-4 | TRBV30
CASSPLSVRVDYEQYF | - | - | TRBJ2-7 | TRBV4-1
CASSPRGRGRNEQFF | - | - | TRBJ2-1 | TRBV7-2
CASSFSLVTDPLHF | - | - | TRBJ1-6 | TRBV5-1
CASSYSIGTHNEQFF | - | - | TRBJ2-1 | TRBV6-6
CASSFVAGVIQKNEQFF | - | TRBD2 | TRBJ2-1 | TRBV7-2
CASSLVPGTEYGYTF | - | - | TRBJ1-2 | TRBV5-4